Reported below is one T cell receptor (beta chain). Its antigen is still unknown. The conserved closing phenylalanine or tryptophan is absent in this CDR3, likely reflecting a read error. Germline DNA was extracted alongside blood RNA, which was obtained from unsorted whole blood. The sample comes from a study of tumor-infiltrating lymphocytes in primary liver carcinoma. Study results and caveats: Pairs of tumor regions overlapped more than tumor-adjacent and tumor-blood pairs did.

Reverse transcription of roughly 0.5 ug total RNA with a constant-region primer produced TCR beta cDNA. Libraries of TCR beta came from three nested multiplex PCR rounds with slightly modified ARM-PCR. Use of TRBV1-TRBV30 forward primers with a C-beta reverse primer characterized the first two PCR rounds, which lasted around 9 cycles each. A single record per CDR3 protein comes from TCRdb applying MiXCR to the multiplex PCR reads. The data hold about 200,000 distinct CDR3 sequences, with less than 70% observed a single time. The CDR3 has 13 amino acids. Trimming stripped 5 bases from V and 3 bases from J, with 13 bases between. Germline CDR1 reads SQVTM; CDR2 reads ANQGSEA.

The sequencing sample was made of peripheral blood. The sequence derives from a woman aged 60 to 75 with primary liver carcinoma and hepatitis B virus infection. The V gene is TRBV29-1, the J gene TRBJ1-1, with D unresolved. In DNA form, the CDR3 reads TGCAGCGTTAGGTCTGACGGGGACACTGAAGCTTTCTCT. Its translation: CSVRSDGDTEAFS.